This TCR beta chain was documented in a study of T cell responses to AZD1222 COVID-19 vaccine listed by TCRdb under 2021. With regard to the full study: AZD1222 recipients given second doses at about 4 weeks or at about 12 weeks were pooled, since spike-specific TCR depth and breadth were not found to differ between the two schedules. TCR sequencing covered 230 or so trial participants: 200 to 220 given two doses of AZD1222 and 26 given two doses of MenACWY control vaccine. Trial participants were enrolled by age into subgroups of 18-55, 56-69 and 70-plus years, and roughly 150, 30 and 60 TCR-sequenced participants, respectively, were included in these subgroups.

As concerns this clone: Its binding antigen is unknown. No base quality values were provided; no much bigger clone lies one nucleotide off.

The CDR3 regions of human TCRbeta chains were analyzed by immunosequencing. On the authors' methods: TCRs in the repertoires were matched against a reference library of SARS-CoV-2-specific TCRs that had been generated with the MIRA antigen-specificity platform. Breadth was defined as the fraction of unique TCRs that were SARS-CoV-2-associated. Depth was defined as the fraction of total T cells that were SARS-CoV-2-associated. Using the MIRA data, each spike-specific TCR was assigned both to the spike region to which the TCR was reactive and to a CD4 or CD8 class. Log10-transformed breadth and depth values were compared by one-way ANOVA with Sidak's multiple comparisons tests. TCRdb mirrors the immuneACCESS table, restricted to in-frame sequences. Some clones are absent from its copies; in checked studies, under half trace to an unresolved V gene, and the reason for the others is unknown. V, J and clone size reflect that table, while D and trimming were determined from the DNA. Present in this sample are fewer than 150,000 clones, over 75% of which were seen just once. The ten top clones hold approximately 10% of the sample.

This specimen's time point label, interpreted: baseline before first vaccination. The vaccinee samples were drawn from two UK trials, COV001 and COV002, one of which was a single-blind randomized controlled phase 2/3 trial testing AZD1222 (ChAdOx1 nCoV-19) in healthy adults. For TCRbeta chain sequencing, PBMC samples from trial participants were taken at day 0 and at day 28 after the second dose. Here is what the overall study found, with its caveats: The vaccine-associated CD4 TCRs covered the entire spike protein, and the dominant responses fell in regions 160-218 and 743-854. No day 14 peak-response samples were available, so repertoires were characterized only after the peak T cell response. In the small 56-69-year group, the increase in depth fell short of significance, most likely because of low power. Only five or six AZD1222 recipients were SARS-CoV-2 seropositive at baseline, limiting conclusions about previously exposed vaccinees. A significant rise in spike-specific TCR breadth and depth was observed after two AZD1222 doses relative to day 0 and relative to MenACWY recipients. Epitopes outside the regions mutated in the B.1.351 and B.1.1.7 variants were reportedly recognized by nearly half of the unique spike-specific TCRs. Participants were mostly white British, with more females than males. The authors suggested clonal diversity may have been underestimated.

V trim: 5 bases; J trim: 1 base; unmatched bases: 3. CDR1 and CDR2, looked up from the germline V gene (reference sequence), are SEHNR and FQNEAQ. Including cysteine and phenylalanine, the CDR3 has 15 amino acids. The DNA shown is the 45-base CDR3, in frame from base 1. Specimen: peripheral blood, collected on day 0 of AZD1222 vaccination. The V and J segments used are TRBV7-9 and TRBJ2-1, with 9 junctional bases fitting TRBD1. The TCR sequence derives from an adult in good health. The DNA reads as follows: TGTGCCAGCAGCGTTGGGACAGGGTCCTACAATGAGCAGTTCTTC. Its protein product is CASSVGTGSYNEQFF.